The 24 T cell receptor beta chains below all came from one sample that was sequenced in a study of blood T cell repertoires in COVID-19. The table came from immunoSEQ multiplex PCR; TCRdb's copy has only in-frame clones and leaves some out. The sample lists 300,000 to 350,000 clones; over 80% were seen once. The sample was peripheral blood. These receptors were obtained from a woman aged 45-60 years with COVID-19, enrolled during active disease.

The V and J genes are TRBV2 and TRBJ2-7; tentatively, D is TRBD2 (6 bases). The V end lost 9 bases, the J end lost 5 bases, and 17 bases lay between the germline ends. Germline V CDR1 and CDR2: SNHLY, FYNNEI. This CDR3 has 13 amino acids. CDR3 bases: TGTGCCAGTAGATGGGACTCAACCAACGAGCAGTACTTC. It yields the protein CASRWDSTNEQYF.

The chain uses TRBV5-1 and TRBJ1-1; possible D gene TRBD1, 5 bases. The germline gives CDR1 SGHRS, CDR2 YFSETQ. Trimming took off 0 bases at V and 8 bases at J, with 26 bases between the two ends. This CDR3 is built from 18 residues. The CDR3 here is CASSLGLGEGTLIREAFF. The CDR3 DNA sequence: TGCGCCAGCAGCTTGGGGCTCGGGGAGGGGACTTTAATTAGAGAAGCTTTCTTT.

This chain links TRBV27 with TRBJ1-5; 9 bases map to TRBD1. The CDR3 spans 14 residues. CDR1 is MNHEY, CDR2 SMNVEV, per germline (reference sequence). V shed 6 bases and J 4 bases; nucleotides not matched to a gene: 4. DNA for the CDR3: TGTGCCAGCAGCCTACAGGGGGCTAATCAGCCCCAGCATTTT. Encoded protein: CASSLQGANQPQHF.

The chain links TRBV5-1 to TRBJ1-3, with no clear D. Germline lookup yields CDR1 SGHRS and CDR2 YFSETQ. Trimming removed 2 bases at V and 8 bases at J, with 14 bases between. This CDR3 has 14 residues. CDR3 in DNA: TGCGCCAGCAGCTTAACCGGAGATAGATACACCATATATTTT. Its protein is CASSLTGDRYTIYF.

V is TRBV3-1 (or the pseudogene TRBV3-2) and J is TRBJ1-5, with 8 positions matching TRBD1. V dropped 3 bases and J dropped 3; count of bases not matched to a gene: 1. The CDR3 has 14 amino acids. Looked up from germline, CDR1 is LGHDT and CDR2 is YNNKEL (reference sequence). The CDR3, as DNA: TGTGCCAGCAGCCAGGGACAGGCCAATCAGCCCCAGCATTTT. Protein product: CASSQGQANQPQHF.

The chain joins TRBV18 to TRBJ1-2; D unresolved. Trimming took 0 bases from V and 8 from J, leaving 16 bases between them. The CDR3 totals 15 residues. Germline V lookup: CDR1 KGHSH, CDR2 LQKENI. CDR3 DNA sequence: TGTGCCAGCTCACCACCTCGCGATTCCACAGAAGGCTACACCTTC. Translating gives CASSPPRDSTEGYTF. Variable domain in full (rest from reference TRBV18 and TRBJ1-2): NAGVMQNPRHLVRRRGQEARLRCSPMKGHSHVYWYRQLPEEGLKFMVYLQKENIIDESGMPKERFSAEFPKEGPSILRIQQVVRGDSAAYFCASSPPRDSTEGYTFGSGTRLTVV.

The V and J genes are TRBV5-5 and TRBJ2-2; D gene uncertain. There are 15 residues in the CDR3. The V end lost 2 bases, the J end lost 1 base, and 9 bases lay between the germline ends. Germline assignment: CDR1 SGHKS and CDR2 YYEKEE (reference sequence). In DNA form, the CDR3 reads TGTGCCAGCAGCTTTCTCGTCGGGAACACCGGGGAGCTGTTTTTT. This gives the protein CASSFLVGNTGELFF. Based on the CDR3 plus reference TRBV5-5 and TRBJ2-2, the full variable domain is DAGVTQSPTHLIKTRGQQVTLRCSPISGHKSVSWYQQVLGQGPQFIFQYYEKEERGRGNFPDRFSARQFPNYSSELNVNALLLGDSALYLCASSFLVGNTGELFFGEGSRLTVL.

The V and J genes are TRBV4-3 and TRBJ2-2; D possibly corresponds to TRBD2 (5 bases). Germline V gives CDR1 LGHNA, CDR2 YSLEER. Trimming shortened V by 0 bases and J by 4 bases, and 15 bases separated the two germline ends. The CDR3 contains 17 residues. CDR3 nucleotides: TGCGCCAGCAGCCAAGATCGGGCGGGCCGTATCACCGGGGAGCTGTTTTTT. This encodes CASSQDRAGRITGELFF.

This chain connects TRBV11-2 to TRBJ2-7; 8 bases fit TRBD1. The CDR3 length is 13 residues. Trimming removed 4 bases from V and 2 bases from J; junction bases left unmatched: 1. Germline CDR1 SGHAT, CDR2 FQNNGV. CDR3 DNA: TGTGCCAGCAGCTGGGGACAGGCCTACGAGCAGTACTTC. Translated: CASSWGQAYEQYF.

The CDR3 is CASSFRPTDTQYF. Written as DNA, the CDR3 is TGTGCCAGCAGCTTCCGTCCCACAGATACGCAGTATTTT. The J gene is TRBJ2-3, the V gene TRBV11-2; D call uncertain. CDR1 and CDR2 from the germline V gene are SGHAT and FQNNGV. This CDR3 comprises 13 residues. With 3 bases removed from V and 2 bases from J, the gap between germline ends came to 6 bases.

This clone has only one observation. The V and J genes are TRBV7-2 and TRBJ2-2; the D gene is possibly TRBD1 (7 bases). The V gene lost 0 bases and the J gene lost 5 bases, with 19 bases spanning the gap. CDR1 SGHTA and CDR2 FQGNSA come from the germline V gene. The CDR3 is 18 residues long. CDR3 sequence: CASSLAMGRDSRTGELFF. The CDR3 DNA sequence: TGTGCCAGCAGCTTAGCGATGGGGCGGGACAGTCGGACCGGGGAGCTGTTTTTT.

This clone was detected once. This rearrangement joins TRBV18 to TRBJ1-4, with D possibly being TRBD1 (6 bases). With 9 bases removed from V and 7 bases from J, the gap between germline ends came to 15 bases. CDR1 is KGHSH, CDR2 LQKENI, per germline. CDR3 length: 13 amino acids. CDR3 DNA: TGTGCCAGTAAGGACAGTCTCCCTGAAAAACTGTTTTTT. It is translated as CASKDSLPEKLFF. The complete variable domain, with remaining parts taken from reference TRBV18 and TRBJ1-4, reads NAGVMQNPRHLVRRRGQEARLRCSPMKGHSHVYWYRQLPEEGLKFMVYLQKENIIDESGMPKERFSAEFPKEGPSILRIQQVVRGDSAAYFCASKDSLPEKLFFGSGTQLSVL.

The CDR3 protein is CASSLQGRGEAFF. CDR3 sequence (DNA): TGTGCCAGCAGCTTACAGGGGAGGGGTGAAGCTTTCTTT. The V and J genes are TRBV7-9 and TRBJ1-1, with D possibly matching TRBD1 (6 bases). The germline V gene has CDR1 SEHNR and CDR2 FQNEAQ (reference sequence). V lost 2 bases to trimming and J lost 7 bases, with 11 bases between them. The CDR3 is 13 residues long.

The chain has TRBV5-1 and TRBJ1-1, with D maybe TRBD1 (6 bases). Germline V gene data show CDR1 as SGHRS and CDR2 as YFSETQ. The CDR3 covers 13 residues. V was cut by 4 bases and J by 9 bases, with 16 bases left in between. As DNA, the CDR3 is TGCGCCAGCAGCCCGGACAGCGGTATCCAAGCTTTCTTT. Translation: CASSPDSGIQAFF.

This clone was seen only a few times. This sequence joins TRBV6-7 and TRBJ1-1, with a weak D call TRBD1 (5 bases). TRBV6-7 is filed as an ORF, its function uncertain. Trimming took off 8 bases at V and 4 bases at J, with 26 bases between the two ends. The CDR3 has 17 residues. CDR3 nucleotides: TGTGCCAGCCCCATCCCGGGACGTGCCCCGGGGGGCACTGAAGCTTTCTTT. It is translated as CASPIPGRAPGGTEAFF.

V usage is TRBV3-1 (or the pseudogene TRBV3-2) and J usage is TRBJ2-3; the match to TRBD1 covers 11 bases. The V segment lost 1 base and the J segment 6 bases; nucleotides outside the gene matches: 3. In germline, CDR1 is LGHDT, CDR2 YNNKEL (reference sequence). The CDR3 totals 15 residues. The CDR3 coding sequence is TGTGCCAGCAGCCAAGGGACAGGGGGCGCGGATACGCAGTATTTT. It is translated as CASSQGTGGADTQYF.

The genes are TRBV6-2 or TRBV6-3 and TRBJ1-1; D possibly corresponds to TRBD1 (5 bases). The CDR3 runs 13 residues. V was trimmed by 2 bases and J by 3 bases, leaving 7 bases between them. Germline loops: CDR1 MNHEY, CDR2 SVGEGT. Here the CDR3 reads CASSYQGYTEAFF. The CDR3 coding sequence is TGTGCCAGCAGTTACCAGGGTTACACTGAAGCTTTCTTT.

The chain recombines TRBV24-1 with TRBJ2-1; no reliable D call. The germline gives CDR1 KGHDR, CDR2 SFDVKD. CDR3 length: 12 residues. V was clipped by 5 bases and J by 15 bases, with 16 bases between them. The CDR3 loop is CATSAGDFGRFF. In DNA form, the CDR3 reads TGTGCCACCAGTGCCGGCGACTTCGGTCGGTTCTTC.

The J gene is TRBJ2-2, the V gene TRBV6-5, with 11 nucleotides matching TRBD1. The J segment lost 2 bases and the V segment lost 2 bases, leaving 1 base of the junction unmatched. CDR1 MNHEY and CDR2 SVGAGI come from the germline V gene. There are 16 residues in the CDR3. CDR3 amino acids: CASSYGQGANTGELFF. For the CDR3, the DNA is TGTGCCAGCAGTTACGGACAGGGGGCAAACACCGGGGAGCTGTTTTTT.

The chain joins TRBV11-2 to TRBJ2-7, with D uncertain. Germline V CDR1 and CDR2: SGHAT, FQNNGV. V gave up 1 base and J gave up 5 bases, with 6 bases separating them. This CDR3 has 12 residues. CDR3 coding DNA: TGTGCCAGCAGCTTAGCTAGGAACGAGCAGTACTTC. Translating it yields CASSLARNEQYF. The whole variable domain, filled in from reference TRBV11-2 and TRBJ2-7, reads EAGVAQSPRYKIIEKRQSVAFWCNPISGHATLYWYQQILGQGPKLLIQFQNNGVVDDSQLPKDRFSAERLKGVDSTLKIQPAKLEDSAVYLCASSLARNEQYFGPGTRLTVT.

V usage is TRBV27 and J usage is TRBJ1-6, with 7 bases matching TRBD1. Germline trimming cut 8 bases from V and 6 bases from J; bases unmatched to any gene: 13. This CDR3 has 16 amino acids. The germline gives CDR1 MNHEY, CDR2 SMNVEV (reference sequence). CDR3 nucleotide sequence: TGTGCCAGCCGACCGTGGGCGGGACAGAGTAATTCACCCCTCCACTTT. Translating gives CASRPWAGQSNSPLHF.

This clone was observed once. This rearrangement joins TRBV11-3 to TRBJ2-1, with D possibly being TRBD2 (5 bases). Trimming left V 1 base short and J 2 bases short, with 9 bases between. Germline loops: CDR1 SGHNT, CDR2 YENEEA. This CDR3 spans 15 amino acids. CDR3: CASSLASLTYNEQFF. The CDR3 bases are TGTGCCAGCAGCTTAGCTAGCCTCACCTACAATGAGCAGTTCTTC. The full variable domain, rest sourced from reference TRBV11-3 and TRBJ2-1, is EAGVVQSPRYKIIEKKQPVAFWCNPISGHNTLYWYLQNLGQGPELLIRYENEEAVDDSQLPKDRFSAERLKGVDSTLKIQPAELGDSAVYLCASSLASLTYNEQFFGPGTRLTVL.

In its sample, this clone ranks as medium-sized. The chain combines TRBV9 with TRBJ2-7; TRBD2 matches 7 bases. V shed 3 bases, J shed 5 bases, and the junction held 8 bases outside the gene matches. CDR3 length: 14 residues. Germline CDR1 reads SGDLS; CDR2 reads YYNGEE. The DNA of the CDR3 is TGTGCCAGCAGCGAGACTAGCCTTCTCGACGAGCAGTACTTC. It yields the protein CASSETSLLDEQYF.

This chain joins TRBV28 and TRBJ1-1; D is unclear. This CDR3 comprises 15 residues. Trimming pared 2 bases from V and 2 bases from J, leaving 12 bases between. The germline gives CDR1 MDHEN, CDR2 SYDVKM. CDR3 sequence reads: CASSLEVSSNTEAFF. In nucleotides, the CDR3 is TGTGCCAGCAGTTTAGAGGTCAGCTCCAACACTGAAGCTTTCTTT.